This is a list of T cell receptor beta chains from one sample in a study of blood T cell repertoires in COVID-19. Data came from immunoSEQ multiplex PCR; TCRdb stores just in-frame clones and leaves some out. The profile shows tens of thousands of clones, about 86% of them singletons. Material: peripheral blood. These receptors were collected from an older woman with acute or convalescent COVID-19. Both conserved end residues are part of each CDR3. The D gene is left open where the match is weak. Size tells how often a clone was seen (once, few, many) or the class of an expanded clone, and some rows leave it out.

d_gene	v_gene	abundance	j_gene	len	CDR3nt	CDR3aa
-	TRBV28	-	TRBJ1-5	12	TGTGCCAGCAGCACCGGGAGGGGGCCCCAGCATTTT	CASSTGRGPQHF
-	TRBV4-1	-	TRBJ2-1	15	TGCGCCAGCAGCCTGGAACCCGGGAGCGTCAATGAGCAGTTCTTC	CASSLEPGSVNEQFF
TRBD1	TRBV7-9	-	TRBJ2-1	15	TGTGCCAGCAGCCTACGACAGGGCCCCAACAATGAGCAGTTCTTC	CASSLRQGPNNEQFF
TRBD1	TRBV6-5	-	TRBJ1-3	14	TGTGCCAGCACCCCAGACAGGGGTAGAAACACCATATATTTT	CASTPDRGRNTIYF
-	TRBV19	-	TRBJ2-7	13	TGTGCCAGTAGCCCAACCCGGACTTACGAGCAGTACTTC	CASSPTRTYEQYF
TRBD2	TRBV18	-	TRBJ2-7	18	TGTGCCAGCTCACCACGGGGGACTAGCGGGGGGAGCTCCTACGAGCAGTACTTC	CASSPRGTSGGSSYEQYF
-	TRBV6-5	-	TRBJ1-1	12	TGTGCCACCACTTTGATACCGACAGAAGCTTTCTTT	CATTLIPTEAFF
-	TRBV27	-	TRBJ1-2	14	TGTGCCAGCAGTTTAAGTCGAGCGAACTATGGCTACACCTTC	CASSLSRANYGYTF
-	TRBV6-5	-	TRBJ1-5	14	TGTGCCAGCAGTTACTCATTCAGGAATCAGCCCCAGCATTTT	CASSYSFRNQPQHF
-	TRBV6-5	-	TRBJ2-1	15	TGTGCCAGCGAAACGGGGGTAAGCTCCTACAATGAGCAGTTCTTC	CASETGVSSYNEQFF
-	TRBV19	-	TRBJ2-7	15	TGTGCCAGTAGTATAGCAGGGGCGACCGCCTACGAGCAGTACTTC	CASSIAGATAYEQYF
-	TRBV12-2	-	TRBJ2-1	15	TGTGCAAGTCGCTTATGGCGGAAATCCTACAATGAGCAGTTCTTC	CASRLWRKSYNEQFF
-	TRBV30	-	TRBJ1-3	14	TGTGCCTGGAGTCGTCTATTCTCTGGAAACACCATATATTTT	CAWSRLFSGNTIYF
TRBD1	TRBV2	-	TRBJ1-1	13	TGTGCCAGCAGTGTACAGGGGAGCACTGAAGCTTTCTTT	CASSVQGSTEAFF
TRBD1	TRBV30	-	TRBJ1-4	13	TGTGCCTCCTCCGGGACAGGGAATGAAAAACTGTTTTTT	CASSGTGNEKLFF
TRBD1	TRBV29-1	-	TRBJ1-4	13	TGCAGCGCCACAGGGACAGGGACTGAAAAACTGTTTTTT	CSATGTGTEKLFF
-	TRBV19	-	TRBJ1-1	11	TGTGCCAGTACCCAACGGTCGGGAGCTTTCTTT	CASTQRSGAFF
-	TRBV12-3/TRBV12-4	-	TRBJ1-6	13	TGTGCCAGCAGCCGATCTATTGATTCACCCCTCCACTTT	CASSRSIDSPLHF
-	TRBV7-9	-	TRBJ2-7	12	TGTGCCAGCAGCTCACAGCGGGACGAGCAGTACTTC	CASSSQRDEQYF
-	TRBV6-5	-	TRBJ1-1	14	TGTGCCAGCAGCTTTCGGGGGGAGGGCATTGAAGCTTTCTTT	CASSFRGEGIEAFF
-	TRBV11-3	-	TRBJ2-4	16	TGTGCCAGCAGCCAAGGAGGGAGTTCAGCCAAAAACATTCAGTACTTC	CASSQGGSSAKNIQYF
TRBD2	TRBV28	-	TRBJ2-2	14	TGTGCCAGCATGGGGACTAGCATTGTCGGGGAGCTGTTTTTT	CASMGTSIVGELFF
TRBD1	TRBV19	-	TRBJ1-6	14	TGTGCCAGTAGCCGAGGACAGGGGGTGTCACCCCTCCACTTT	CASSRGQGVSPLHF
-	TRBV9	-	TRBJ2-3	16	TGTGCCAGCAGCGTACCGCCAGAGGGTAGCACAGATACGCAGTATTTT	CASSVPPEGSTDTQYF
-	TRBV19	-	TRBJ1-5	17	TGTGCCAGCAGGGATGTACTCCATGCGTATAGCAATCAGCCCCAGCATTTT	CASRDVLHAYSNQPQHF
-	TRBV6-1	-	TRBJ2-3	17	TGTGCCAGCAGTGAAATCCCCCCACAGGGTGGGACAGATACGCAGTATTTT	CASSEIPPQGGTDTQYF
-	TRBV5-1	-	TRBJ2-1	15	TGCGCCAGCAGCTCCCGCCGGGGCTCCTACAATGAGCAGTTCTTC	CASSSRRGSYNEQFF
-	TRBV28	-	TRBJ1-2	12	TGTGCCAGCAGCTCTGGACAGAGCCGCTACACCTTC	CASSSGQSRYTF
TRBD1	TRBV3-1/TRBV3-2	-	TRBJ1-4	15	TGTGCCAGCAGCCAAGATCGGACAGGGTCGCGTGCGCTGTTTTTT	CASSQDRTGSRALFF
-	TRBV7-3	-	TRBJ1-3	15	TGTGCCAGCAGCCCTGGGGGCTCTGCTGGAAACACCATATATTTT	CASSPGGSAGNTIYF
-	TRBV5-1	-	TRBJ2-1	12	TGCGCCAGCAGCTTGGAACGGGGTGAGCAGTTCTTC	CASSLERGEQFF
-	TRBV21-1	-	TRBJ2-2	17	TGTGCCAGCAGCAAAGCGGAGCGGGGGGCTCACACCGGGGAGCTGTTTTTT	CASSKAERGAHTGELFF
-	TRBV2	-	TRBJ1-5	14	TGTGCCAGCAGTGATAATTGGGGGGATCAGCCCCAGCATTTT	CASSDNWGDQPQHF
TRBD1	TRBV5-1	-	TRBJ1-5	16	TGCGCCAGCAGCTTGGGAGGGACAGGGGGAGGTCAGCCCCAGCATTTT	CASSLGGTGGGQPQHF
-	TRBV19	-	TRBJ2-5	14	TGTGCCAGTAGTATTCTGGGGGCCGCGGAGACCCAGTACTTC	CASSILGAAETQYF
-	TRBV3-1/TRBV3-2	-	TRBJ2-7	13	TGTGCCAGCAGCCAAGTGACTAATTACGAGCAGTACTTC	CASSQVTNYEQYF
TRBD2	TRBV27	once	TRBJ2-4	14	TGTGCCAGCAGTCCCTTAGCGGGGTCAGACATTCAGTACTTC	CASSPLAGSDIQYF
TRBD1	TRBV6-4	-	TRBJ2-3	14	TGTGCCAGCAGTGGGACAGGGAGGTCAGATACGCAGTATTTT	CASSGTGRSDTQYF
TRBD2	TRBV2	once	TRBJ2-5	14	TGTGCCAGCGACGGACTAGCGGGCCAAGAGACCCAGTACTTC	CASDGLAGQETQYF
-	TRBV9	-	TRBJ1-3	15	TGTGCCAGCAGCGTAGAGGCAGGGTGGGGAAACACCATATATTTT	CASSVEAGWGNTIYF
-	TRBV11-2	few	TRBJ2-1	15	TGTGCCAGCAGCACCCTTGGCTTCTCCTACAATGAGCAGTTCTTC	CASSTLGFSYNEQFF
-	TRBV7-2	-	TRBJ2-1	14	TGTGCCAGCAGAATTGGGACTTCCTACAATGAGCAGTTCTTC	CASRIGTSYNEQFF
TRBD1	TRBV24-1	once	TRBJ2-3	16	TGTGCCACCAGTGAGACCGGGACAGGGGGGACAGATACGCAGTATTTT	CATSETGTGGTDTQYF
TRBD1	TRBV23-1	-	TRBJ1-5	18	TGCGCCAGCAGTCAAACCCATGACAGGGCGTATCCGTATCAGCCCCAGCATTTT	CASSQTHDRAYPYQPQHF
-	TRBV7-7	-	TRBJ2-5	13	TGTGCCAGCAGCCAGATGCCCGGGGAGACCCAGTACTTC	CASSQMPGETQYF
TRBD1	TRBV27	-	TRBJ1-1	14	TGTGCCAGCAGCCGGGACAGGGTGACATCAGAAGCTTTCTTT	CASSRDRVTSEAFF
TRBD1	TRBV30	-	TRBJ2-5	14	TGTGCCTGGCGGGGACAGGGGGCGTGGGAGACCCAGTACTTC	CAWRGQGAWETQYF
-	TRBV7-9	-	TRBJ1-1	14	TGTGCCAGCACCCAAAGAGGAGGGACCGGTGAAGCTTTCTTT	CASTQRGGTGEAFF
-	TRBV9	-	TRBJ2-3	13	TGTGCCAGCAGCGTAATGGGCTCAGATACGCAGTATTTT	CASSVMGSDTQYF
-	TRBV4-2	-	TRBJ2-3	14	TGTGCCAGCAGCCAAAGGGAGGCCCCAAATACGCAGTATTTT	CASSQREAPNTQYF
TRBD2	TRBV24-1	-	TRBJ2-1	14	TGTGCCACCAGTCCTAGCGGGAGTCTACGGGCCCAGTTCTTC	CATSPSGSLRAQFF
TRBD1	TRBV28	few	TRBJ1-3	13	TGTGCCAGCAGCAGGGGGAGTAGAAACACCATATATTTT	CASSRGSRNTIYF
TRBD1	TRBV7-6	-	TRBJ1-2	16	TGTGCCAGCAGCCTCCGGGAGGGGACAGCTAACTATGGCTACACCTTC	CASSLREGTANYGYTF
-	TRBV10-1	-	TRBJ1-1	13	TGCGCCAGCAGTGAGTCGAACAGGGTTGAAGCTTTCTTT	CASSESNRVEAFF
-	TRBV28	-	TRBJ1-2	14	TGTGCCAGCAGGACAGCTCCGGCCAGGTATGGCTACACCTTC	CASRTAPARYGYTF